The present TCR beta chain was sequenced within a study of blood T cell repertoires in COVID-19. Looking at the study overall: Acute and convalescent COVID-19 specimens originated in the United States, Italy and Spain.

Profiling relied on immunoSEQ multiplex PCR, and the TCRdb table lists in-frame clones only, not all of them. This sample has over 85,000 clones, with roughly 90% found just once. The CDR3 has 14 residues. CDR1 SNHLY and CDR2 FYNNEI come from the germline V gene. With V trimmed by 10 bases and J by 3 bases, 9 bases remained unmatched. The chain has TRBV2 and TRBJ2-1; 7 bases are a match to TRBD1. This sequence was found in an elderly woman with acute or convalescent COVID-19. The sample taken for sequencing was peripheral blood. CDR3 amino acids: CATWTGGGYNEQFF. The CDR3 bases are TGTGCCACCTGGACAGGTGGGGGCTACAATGAGCAGTTCTTC.